The sequence of this T cell receptor beta chain was determined in a study of beta chain features in type 1 diabetes (dated by TCRdb to the late 2010s). For context, the study as a whole: Mean age, gender distribution, total cell number and subset yield did not differ between patients and healthy donors. Naive and central memory subsets were obtained from all 28 donors, but regulatory and stem cell-like memory subsets were isolated from only 8 patients and roughly 8 healthy donors. Across all samples, 107,917,701 sorted cells were examined, and cell number per subset correlated strongly with RNA yield. In the study, TCRB repertoires of sorted circulating CD4+ T cell subsets from recently diagnosed type 1 diabetes patients were compared with those of matched healthy donors.

The CDR3 holds 14 amino acids from the cysteine to the phenylalanine. Here the CDR3 DNA is all that survives: 42 bases in frame from base 1. V sheds 0 bases and J sheds 3 bases, leaving 8 bases between their ends. As encoded in the germline V gene, CDR1 is LGHNA while CDR2 is YSLEER. The investigation overall reported the following: A moderate but significant shortening of TCRB CDR3 length was observed in type 1 diabetes patients in all four CD4+ subsets. Naive, central memory and regulatory TCRB repertoires appeared to be more alike among patients than among healthy donors. Fewer insertions and more nucleotide deletions at VDJ recombination sites were observed in patients with type 1 diabetes, implying thymic rearrangement abnormalities. Only small numbers of individuals were included in the HLA sub-analyses, which left unresolved whether HLA type had any influence on TCRB rearrangement. PCR might favor shorter templates, but patient and control samples were amplified and corrected together, so any skew would affect both groups equally. Because cDNA was sequenced instead of genomic DNA, activated cells with high expression could be over-represented, although the groups did not differ in activation or CD3 levels.

Each donor gave one peripheral blood draw, approximately 100 mL on average, collected into heparinised tubes. Naive, central memory, regulatory and stem cell-like memory CD4+ T cells were sorted on a BD FACSAria II using a panel including CD45RO, CCR7, CD25, CD127, CD95 and CD27. Every sorted population had a purity above 95%. PBMCs were isolated immediately by Lymphoprep density gradient centrifugation and stained directly without culture. To minimize batch effects, samples were stained and sorted in pairs, one healthy donor with one patient per experiment. The High Capacity cDNA Reverse Transcription Kit was used to reverse transcribe all of the isolated RNA, meaning that expressed TCRB transcripts were what got sequenced. Deep immunoSEQ sequencing was performed on naive, central memory and regulatory T cell samples, with an average of about 3.57 million total reads per sample. After sorted cells were lysed in RLT buffer, RNA was extracted with DNase-treated RNeasy Micro or Mini kits, with the choice depending on cell number. To prevent cross-contamination, each cell subset was processed individually, whereas patient and healthy donor samples were processed jointly. The immunoSEQ multiplex PCR was used to amplify TCRB sequences from cDNA, yielding 87-bp fragments that span the CDR3 region. Amplicons were sequenced on the Illumina HiSeq platform. On the authors' methods: PCR bias was computationally corrected using synthetic template baselines, reads within Hamming distance 2 were collapsed, and singletons that could not be merged were discarded. Reads were aligned against IMGT to assign V, D and J genes, CDR3 length and insertions or deletions at six rearrangement sites. Clonotype counts were normalized to sorted cell number within each subset before computing true diversity and Gini coefficients with the tcR R package. The overlap coefficient, calculated on TCRB nucleotide sequences, was used to quantify repertoire sharing. What TCRdb holds here is the immuneACCESS table cut down to in-frame rearrangements. Part of the clones is not present; checked against another copy, under half of the missing clones reflect an unresolved V gene, and the others are unexplained. V, J and clone size reflect that table, while D and trimming were determined from the DNA. Here the sample has over 150,000 clones; approximately 8.1% occur a single time. The top ten clonotypes cover 0.55% to 0.75% of the sample.

Concerning this clone itself: This clone's antigen is unknown. Within one base of it there is no much larger clone, and no base qualities were kept.

The rearranged segments are TRBV4-3 and TRBJ1-2; the best D guess is TRBD1, with 5 bases matching. Specimen: central memory CD4+ T cells from blood. The origin of this receptor is a man between 18 and 29 years old in good health. The CDR3 here reads CASSQDSRDYGYTF. The nucleotide sequence is given as TGCGCCAGCAGCCAAGATAGCAGGGACTATGGCTACACCTTC.